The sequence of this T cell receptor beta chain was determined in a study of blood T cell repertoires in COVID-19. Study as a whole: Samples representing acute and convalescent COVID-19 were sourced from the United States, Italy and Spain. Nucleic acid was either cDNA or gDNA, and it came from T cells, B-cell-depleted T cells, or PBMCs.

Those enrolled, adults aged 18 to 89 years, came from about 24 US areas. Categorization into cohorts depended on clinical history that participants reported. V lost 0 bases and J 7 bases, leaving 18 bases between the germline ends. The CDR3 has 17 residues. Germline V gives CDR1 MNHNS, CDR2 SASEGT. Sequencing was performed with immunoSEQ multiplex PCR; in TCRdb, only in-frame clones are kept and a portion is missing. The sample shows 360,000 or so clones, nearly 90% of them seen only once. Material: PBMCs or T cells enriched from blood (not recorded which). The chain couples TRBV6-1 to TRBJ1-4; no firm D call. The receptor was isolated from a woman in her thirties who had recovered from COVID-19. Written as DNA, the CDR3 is TGTGCCAGCAGTGAAGCATCGGCAGTCAGACTGGGTGAAAAACTGTTTTTT. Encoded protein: CASSEASAVRLGEKLFF.